This T cell receptor beta chain was identified during a study of shared clonotypes between healthy human individuals. Broader study findings: Enrolling few donors narrowed the genetic and exposure-history diversity that was represented.

Comment on this clone: Antigen specificity is unknown.

TCRdb keeps only in-frame clones here, not all; method: immunoSEQ multiplex PCR. The sample has about 2 million clones, less than 95% seen once. The CDR3 spans 14 residues. Germline V gene lookup returns CDR1 SGDLS and CDR2 YYNGEE. The junction had 6 bases not matched to a gene; V was cut back by 5 bases and J by 4 bases. Naive-designated CD8 cells lacked CD45RO, were positively enriched for CCR7, and omitted terminally differentiated effector memory CD45RA+ cells. V usage is TRBV9 and J usage is TRBJ2-5, with 9 bases fitting TRBD1. The sequence was obtained from a man aged 18 to 29 in good health. Sequenced: naive CD8+ T cells sorted from blood. CDR3: CASSSGTGIETQYF. CDR3 coding DNA: TGTGCCAGCAGTTCCGGGACAGGGATAGAGACCCAGTACTTC.